Following are 27 T cell receptor beta chains from one sample sequenced in a study of blood T cell repertoires in COVID-19. The assay was immunoSEQ multiplex PCR, and TCRdb's table has in-frame clones only and misses some. The sample holds approximately 70,000 clones, more than 55% seen once. Sequencing used PBMCs or T cells enriched from blood (not recorded which). The receptor set was obtained from a woman aged 55-70 years who had been exposed to COVID-19.

V usage is TRBV3-1 (or the pseudogene TRBV3-2) and J usage is TRBJ1-2, with TRBD1 matching 10 bases. J was trimmed by 5 bases and V by 8 bases; bases with no gene match: 5. The CDR3 runs to 13 residues. CDR1 LGHDT and CDR2 YNNKEL come from the germline V gene (reference sequence). Here the CDR3 DNA reads TGTGCCAGCCAGAGACAGGGGGCTTATGGCTACACCTTC. It is translated as CASQRQGAYGYTF.

The chain recombines TRBV19 with TRBJ2-1; a possible D gene is TRBD2 (5 bases). The CDR3 consists of 16 residues. V lost 4 bases, J lost 0 bases, and 13 bases lay in between. Germline V gives CDR1 LNHDA, CDR2 SQIVND (reference sequence). The CDR3 sequence: CASSRGAMSSYNEQFF. The DNA for the CDR3 is TGTGCCAGTAGTAGGGGAGCCATGAGCTCCTACAATGAGCAGTTCTTC.

The chain is built from TRBV5-5 and TRBJ1-3, with 7 positions matching TRBD1. In germline, CDR1 is SGHKS, CDR2 YYEKEE (reference sequence). Trimming removed 3 bases from V and 4 bases from J; junction bases left unmatched: 4. The CDR3 is made up of 14 amino acids. The chain's CDR3 is CASSYTGAGNTIYF. The CDR3 nucleotides are TGTGCCAGCAGCTATACAGGGGCCGGAAACACCATATATTTT. The entire variable domain, with the rest obtained from reference TRBV5-5 and TRBJ1-3, is as follows: DAGVTQSPTHLIKTRGQQVTLRCSPISGHKSVSWYQQVLGQGPQFIFQYYEKEERGRGNFPDRFSARQFPNYSSELNVNALLLGDSALYLCASSYTGAGNTIYFGEGSWLTVV.

The V call is TRBV6-5, the J call TRBJ2-5; TRBD2 aligns across 7 bases. There are 16 residues in the CDR3. Germline loops: CDR1 MNHEY, CDR2 SVGAGI. V was clipped by 4 bases and J by 6 bases; unmatched bases: 14. Here the CDR3 reads CASSSPRGAGEKTQYF. The CDR3 region has the DNA TGTGCCAGCAGTTCACCCCGGGGCGCGGGAGAGAAGACCCAGTACTTC.

The genes are TRBV5-1 and TRBJ2-3; D possibly corresponds to TRBD1 (5 bases). The CDR3 loop spans 14 amino acids. V lost 0 bases and J lost 6, with 11 bases in between. Germline V gives CDR1 SGHRS, CDR2 YFSETQ. The CDR3: CASSLARSGDTQYF. The CDR3 DNA reads TGCGCCAGCAGCTTGGCTAGGTCAGGGGATACGCAGTATTTT.

This chain links TRBV19 with TRBJ2-5, with D perhaps TRBD1 (5 bases). The germline V gene encodes CDR1 LNHDA and CDR2 SQIVND (reference sequence). Trimming shortened V by 4 bases and J by 5 bases, and 14 bases separated the two germline ends. This CDR3 contains 14 residues. CDR3 residues: CASSTRQPGETQYF. The DNA for the CDR3 is TGTGCCAGTAGTACCCGACAGCCCGGGGAGACCCAGTACTTC.

DNA of the CDR3: TGTGCCAGCAGACCCCCGGGATTTACCTACGAGCAGTACTTC. Amino acids: CASRPPGFTYEQYF. The chain uses TRBV6-5 and TRBJ2-7, with D tentatively TRBD2 (5 bases). The germline CDR1 and CDR2 sequences are MNHEY and SVGAGI. The CDR3 spans 14 residues. V was cut by 6 bases and J by 2 bases, with 14 bases left in between.

The DNA for the CDR3 is TGTGCCAGCAGCCGGGGGGGGGTCACCACTGAAGCTTTCTTT. Its translation: CASSRGGVTTEAFF. This chain joins TRBV7-2 and TRBJ1-1, with D possibly being TRBD1 (5 bases). V was cut by 5 bases and J by 4 bases, with 14 bases left in between. The CDR3 is made up of 14 amino acids. Germline loops: CDR1 SGHTA, CDR2 FQGNSA.

The J gene is TRBJ1-2, the V gene TRBV19, with 9 positions matching TRBD1. The CDR3 is 15 amino acids. Germline lookup yields CDR1 LNHDA and CDR2 SQIVND (reference sequence). The trim removed 7 bases at V and 0 bases at J, leaving 6 bases unmatched. CDR3 nucleotides: TGTGCCAGTACTCCGGGGACAGGGTCTAACTATGGCTACACCTTC. Its translation: CASTPGTGSNYGYTF.

This clone showed up just once. The CDR3 region is CASSQDQGGSGNTIYF. The CDR3 nucleotides read TGCGCCAGCAGCCAAGATCAGGGAGGGTCTGGAAACACCATATATTTT. V is TRBV4-3 and J is TRBJ1-3; perhaps TRBD1 as D (5 bases). This CDR3 is 16 amino acids long. CDR1 is LGHNA and CDR2 is YSLEER in the germline V gene. V gave up 0 bases and J gave up 1 base, with 10 bases separating them.

The chain couples TRBV9 to TRBJ1-1, with TRBD1 matching 9 bases. J gave up 7 bases and V 5 bases, and 12 bases lay outside the gene matches. Germline assignment: CDR1 SGDLS and CDR2 YYNGEE. The CDR3 covers 15 residues. The CDR3 DNA reads TGTGCCAGCAGTCAAATCCACAGGGGGCGAAGTGAAGCTTTCTTT. Translation gives CASSQIHRGRSEAFF.

The chain joins TRBV23-1 to TRBJ2-7, with 10 bases that match TRBD1. TRBV23-1 is given ORF status, its function remaining uncertain. The CDR3 extends over 15 amino acids. The J segment lost 1 base and the V segment lost 4 bases, leaving 4 bases of the junction unmatched. CDR3 in DNA: TGCGCCAGCAGTCCGACAGGGGGCACGTCCTACGAGCAGTACTTC. This encodes CASSPTGGTSYEQYF.

The gene calls are TRBV6-1 and TRBJ2-5; TRBD1 agrees at 9 bases. In germline, CDR1 is MNHNS, CDR2 SASEGT. The CDR3 loop spans 16 amino acids. J lost 5 bases, V lost 4 bases, and 11 bases had no gene match. The DNA for the CDR3 is TGTGCCAGCAGTGCCAACCCCGGGACAGGGAGGGAGACCCAGTACTTC. This translates into CASSANPGTGRETQYF.

CDR3 residues: CASTLGGNTEAFF. CDR3 sequence (DNA): TGTGCCAGCACCTTAGGGGGGAACACTGAAGCTTTCTTT. The genes are TRBV6-5 and TRBJ1-1, with a tentative D call TRBD1 (6 bases). Germline V gene data show CDR1 as MNHEY and CDR2 as SVGAGI. The CDR3 has 13 amino acids. The V gene lost 7 bases and the J gene lost 1 base, with 10 bases spanning the gap.

The rearrangement links TRBV7-9 to TRBJ1-2; D unclear. The V and J ends lost 7 bases and 3 bases respectively, with 15 bases between them. This CDR3 contains 14 residues. The germline gives CDR1 SEHNR, CDR2 FQNEAQ (reference sequence). This CDR3 is CASTDHREYYGYTF. In DNA, the CDR3 is TGTGCCAGCACCGACCATCGGGAGTACTATGGCTACACCTTC.

The V and J genes are TRBV19 and TRBJ1-1, with 7 bases that match TRBD1. The CDR3 is made up of 15 amino acids. The J segment lost 5 bases and the V segment lost 3 bases, leaving 9 bases of the junction unmatched. CDR1 is LNHDA and CDR2 is SQIVND in the germline V gene (reference sequence). This CDR3 is CASSMFLLTGTEAFF. In nucleotides, the CDR3 is TGTGCCAGTAGTATGTTTCTTCTGACAGGGACTGAAGCTTTCTTT. The full variable domain, its missing parts supplied by reference TRBV19 and TRBJ1-1, is DGGITQSPKYLFRKEGQNVTLSCEQNLNHDAMYWYRQDPGQGLRLIYYSQIVNDFQKGDIAEGYSVSREKKESFPLTVTSAQKNPTAFYLCASSMFLLTGTEAFFGQGTRLTVV.

The V and J genes are TRBV4-1 and TRBJ1-2, with D uncertain. CDR3 size: 13 residues. Germline loops: CDR1 MGHRA, CDR2 YSYEKL. V was trimmed by 5 bases and J by 4 bases, leaving 11 bases between them. CDR3 in DNA: TGCGCCAGCAGCACGGGAGAGTTCTATGGCTACACCTTC. It encodes CASSTGEFYGYTF.

Details on this clone: At one end the junction does not follow the germline gene, possibly because of a read error. J is TRBJ1-5 and V is TRBV2; 9 bases agree with TRBD1. CDR1 is SNHLY, CDR2 FYNNEI, per germline. This CDR3 spans 18 amino acids. CDR3 in amino acids: CASSEEALGTGLNQPQHF. CDR3 DNA sequence: TGTGCCAGCAGCGAAGAGGCGTTGGGGACAGGGCTAAATCAGCCCCAGCATTTT.

The gene calls are TRBV7-9 and TRBJ2-5; a weak D match, TRBD1 (6 bases). Trimming left V 8 bases short and J 5 bases short, with 12 bases between. The length of the CDR3 is 12 residues. Germline V CDR1 and CDR2: SEHNR, FQNEAQ (reference sequence). CDR3 residues: CASRRRGETQYF. The CDR3 coding sequence is TGTGCCAGCCGCCGAAGGGGGGAGACCCAGTACTTC.

CDR3 nucleotide sequence: TGTGCCAGCAGTTATGGCGGGACAGGGGGAGTCTCGAAGGAGACCCAGTACTTC. Translated: CASSYGGTGGVSKETQYF. This chain connects TRBV6-2 or TRBV6-3 to TRBJ2-5; 11 bases match TRBD1. Looked up from germline, CDR1 is MNHEY and CDR2 is SVGEGT. Trimming cost V 3 bases and J 5 bases; bases outside gene matches: 14. This CDR3 has 18 residues.

This clone occurred a few times. The rearrangement uses TRBV19 and TRBJ2-4, with D perhaps TRBD2 (5 bases). Germline CDR1 and CDR2: LNHDA and SQIVND (reference sequence). V was cut by 3 bases and J by 1 base, with 7 bases left in between. The CDR3 has 14 residues. CDR3 nucleotides: TGTGCCAGTAGTATCTCTAGCGCCAAAAACATTCAGTACTTC. Amino acids: CASSISSAKNIQYF.

The chain employs TRBV2 and TRBJ1-6; TRBD1 might be the D (5 bases). Germline CDR1 and CDR2: SNHLY and FYNNEI. The length of the CDR3 is 17 residues. Deletions cut 6 bases from V and 6 bases from J, with 21 bases between. The CDR3 DNA sequence: TGTGCCAGCAGGGTCGACGGGGGGATGCGCATTAATTCACCCCTCCACTTT. Its protein is CASRVDGGMRINSPLHF.

The chain employs TRBV28 and TRBJ1-1, with unresolved D. Germline V CDR1 and CDR2: MDHEN, SYDVKM. Between the trimmed V and J ends, which lost 7 bases and 3 bases, there was a span of 9 bases. The CDR3 covers 12 residues. The DNA for the CDR3 is TGTGCCAGCAAGAGAATCTACACTGAAGCTTTCTTT. This codes for CASKRIYTEAFF. The full variable domain, its missing parts supplied by reference TRBV28 and TRBJ1-1, is DVKVTQSSRYLVKRTGEKVFLECVQDMDHENMFWYRQDPGLGLRLIYFSYDVKMKEKGDIPEGYSVSREKKERFSLILESASTNQTSMYLCASKRIYTEAFFGQGTRLTVV.

This chain connects TRBV20-1 to TRBJ2-7; possible D gene TRBD1, 6 bases. V was trimmed by 8 bases and J by 5 bases, leaving 13 bases between them. In germline, CDR1 is DFQATT, CDR2 SNEGSKA (reference sequence). This CDR3 has 11 amino acids. CDR3 amino acids: CSINREDEQYF. CDR3 DNA sequence: TGCAGTATAAACAGGGAAGACGAGCAGTACTTC.

This chain joins TRBV5-5 and TRBJ2-7; D ambiguous. Germline V gives CDR1 SGHKS, CDR2 YYEKEE (reference sequence). CDR3 length equals 15 residues. Trimming left V 1 base short and J 0 bases short, with 11 bases between. The CDR3 DNA is TGTGCCAGCAGCTTGTACCCGACGGGCTCCTACGAGCAGTACTTC. As protein: CASSLYPTGSYEQYF.

A few counts support this clone. This chain joins TRBV6-1 and TRBJ1-1, with D hard to call. The ends were cut back, 1 base at V and 4 bases at J, with 7 bases in the middle. Per germline, CDR1 MNHNS and CDR2 SASEGT. The CDR3 totals 13 residues. CDR3: CASSEDRSTEAFF. The CDR3 nucleotides are TGTGCCAGCAGTGAAGATCGGTCCACTGAAGCTTTCTTT.

This clone turned up a few times. The V and J genes are TRBV9 and TRBJ1-4; 7 nucleotides match TRBD1. Germline CDR1 SGDLS, CDR2 YYNGEE. Germline trimming cut 4 bases from V and 5 bases from J; bases unmatched to any gene: 8. CDR3 length equals 15 residues. The chain's CDR3 is CASSSRDSHNEKLFF. In DNA form, the CDR3 reads TGTGCCAGCAGCTCTCGGGACAGTCACAATGAAAAACTGTTTTTT.